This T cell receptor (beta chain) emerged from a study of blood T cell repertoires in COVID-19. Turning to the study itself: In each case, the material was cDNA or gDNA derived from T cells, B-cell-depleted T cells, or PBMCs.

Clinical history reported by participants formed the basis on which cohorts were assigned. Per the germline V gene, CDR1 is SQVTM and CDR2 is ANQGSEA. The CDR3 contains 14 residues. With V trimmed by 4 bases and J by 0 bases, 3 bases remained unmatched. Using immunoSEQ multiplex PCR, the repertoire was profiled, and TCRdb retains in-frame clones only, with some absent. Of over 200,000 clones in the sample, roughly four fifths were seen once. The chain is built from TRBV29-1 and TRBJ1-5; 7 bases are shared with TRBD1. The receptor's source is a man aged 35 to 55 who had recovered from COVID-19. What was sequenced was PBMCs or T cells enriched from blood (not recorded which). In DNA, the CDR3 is TGCAGCGTTGCTGGGACAGATAGCAATCAGCCCCAGCATTTT. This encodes CSVAGTDSNQPQHF.